The TCR beta chain described here comes from a study of cytomegalovirus exposure and HLA in healthy donors (dated by TCRdb to the late 2010s). Concerning the study at large: In an earlier analysis of under 750 of the donors, approximately 260 Gb of sequence data and 90 million to 130 million unique TCR beta sequences from 150 million to 200 million T cells were reported. HLA typing included class I and class II loci at four-digit resolution. To predict cytomegalovirus infection status, the study brought together high-throughput TCR immunosequencing, statistical association of individual TCRs with disease status, and machine learning. All discovery cohort repertoires had been generated on a single sequencing platform. Donor age, sex, ethnicity and CMV serostatus were collected together with the repertoire data. The number of typed donors differed by locus: about 620-630 for A, B, C, DRB1 and DQB1; 500 to 550 for DQA1; 600 to 610 for DPA1; and roughly 450 for DPB1. Along with the approximately 650-subject first cohort, a separate validation cohort of over a hundred different subjects was used. In an earlier analysis of over 550 of the donors, high-throughput TCR beta sequencing was used to judge whether each TCR beta V gene segment behaved as functional or pseudogenic. Of the roughly 400 genotyped donors, around 81% fell in the genetic ancestry cluster associated with self-reported Caucasian donors. A later analysis re-examined previously published TCR beta repertoires from just over 650 donors and added high-resolution HLA genotyping to investigate patterns of TCR occurrence. The later analysis used no new phenotypic data to find candidate immune exposures, relying instead on TCR beta sequences and their occurrence across donors. The aim of the study was to test whether cataloging public T cell receptors could identify signatures of past pathogen exposure. Roughly 300 gigabases of sequencing data and approximately 85 million unique TCR sequences were included in an early release covering over 600 HLA-typed donors. Because of strong linkage in the cohort, four to six DR-DQ haplotypes were treated as single units for association and clustering. Genome-wide SNP genotypes for about three fifths of the roughly 700 donors were used in a later genetic analysis, which treated that subset as a discovery cohort. Using immunosequencing, the study profiled T cell repertoires from fewer than 850 subjects and related those repertoires to cytomegalovirus serostatus. Across approximately 420 genotyped donors of the cohort, an average of about 220,000 unique TCR beta nucleotide sequences per donor were sequenced, and approximately 17% of those sequences were non-productive. Overall results and qualifications from the work: An earlier analysis of 587 of the donors showed that most TCR beta V segments appeared in productive rearrangements either about 87% or about 30% of the time, which broadly matched IMGT annotations. For the cohort, immune exposure information was limited to CMV serostatus. In a later analysis, TCR association rates were found to vary across HLA loci, with the most associated TCRs seen for DRB1 alleles and the fewest for HLA-C alleles. Because some donors lacked HLA typing at each locus, the association tests relied only on the typed subset. The study listed 150 to 200 TCR beta chains as associated with cytomegalovirus. The sequencing pipeline was judged likely to have produced a cluster of highly shared sequence variants as a technical artifact. A few of the identified cytomegalovirus-associated TCR beta chains were confirmed in vitro to be specific for cytomegalovirus antigens. The 87-base-pair reads could not distinguish some IMGT-functional V segments, including TRBV6-2 and TRBV6-3, so those segments were excluded. Compared with equally common non-associated chains, HLA-associated TCR beta chains in a later analysis were more clonally expanded and had lower generation probabilities. A further reported finding was that TCR beta sequences accurately predicted the HLA-A and HLA-B alleles for most subjects in the first cohort. In this cohort, only TCR beta chains were sequenced, and detectable features were limited by the absence of alpha or paired-chain data. When HLA alleles, especially DR and DQ, strongly co-occurred, attributing TCR associations to individual alleles was difficult. A later genetic analysis reported fewer N-insertions in productive TCRs among donors in an Asian-associated ancestry cluster than the roughly 700-donor mean. Correlated functional status among segregating V segments might reflect linkage disequilibrium, but an unknown experimental factor could not be ruled out. The classifier was reported to diagnose cytomegalovirus status with high specificity and sensitivity in both the original and validation cohorts. Roughly uniform sequencing depth across donors was assumed in presence/absence analyses, although this assumption may not hold. According to the authors, the approach could potentially be generalized to other disease states and immunological phenotypes. Because counts were too low, around 17 rarely observed V segments, including chromosome 9 orphons, were left out of the earlier analysis of 587 of the donors. In a later analysis, more than 15,000 TCR beta sequences were associated with specific HLA alleles at a false discovery rate of 0.05. Several of the top co-occurrence clusters appeared to be linked to parvovirus B19, influenza, CMV and Epstein-Barr virus, according to a later analysis. Most TCR sequences were observed very rarely across donors, whereas some public TCRs were present in many individuals. According to a later analysis, most CMV-associated TCR beta chains appeared to be HLA-restricted, and the HLA associations seemed to be driven largely by CMV exposure. V-gene and J-gene trimming of TCR beta chains was associated with a missense DCLRE1C variant in a later genetic analysis, and the association was replicated in an independent cohort.

Note on this clone: Its binding antigen is unknown. Within one base of it there is no much larger clone, and no base qualities were kept.

The cohort comprised fewer than 750 healthy bone marrow donors. All cohort members were sampled while nominally healthy, although unrecorded immune exposures were likely present. The donor tested CMV seronegative and was one of the 352 seronegative cohort members. A peripheral blood sample was provided by each donor, and peripheral blood mononuclear cells were used for TCR beta sequencing. The Qiagen DNeasy Blood Extraction Kit was used to extract genomic DNA from the blood cell samples. Cut back by 5 bases and 4 bases, the V and J ends lie 15 bases apart. The CDR3 has 14 amino acids, counting the end cysteine and phenylalanine. Solely the CDR3 DNA is kept, with 42 bases framed from the first base. From the germline V gene, CDR1 is MDHEN and CDR2 is SYDVKM. Library construction relied on the immunoSEQ multiplex PCR assay. The multiplex PCR relied on a mix of 60 forward primers for TCR Vbeta segments and 13 reverse primers for TCR Jbeta segments. A multiplex PCR assay on genomic DNA amplified the CDR3 region of rearranged TCR beta genes. The Illumina HiSeq System was used to sequence the amplified TCR beta libraries as 87-base-pair reads. The paper's data handling went like this. Across the roughly 670 repertoires, a later analysis counted some 80 million unique TCR beta chains, roughly 11 million of which were shared by at least two donors. Raw reads were error-corrected and collapsed into unique sequences by a nearest-neighbor algorithm in which closely related sequences were merged to remove PCR and sequencing errors. CDR3 sequences were aligned to IMGT reference sequences to assign V, D and J gene segments. For a sequence to be retained, a match of at least six nucleotides was required to both a V gene segment and a J gene segment. Rearrangements were called productive when the CDR3 lacked stop codons and stayed in frame with V and J; all others were non-productive. CDR3 was defined according to IMGT convention as the region running from the second conserved V-encoded cysteine to the conserved J-encoded phenylalanine. Sequences without an unambiguous match to a single V gene segment were excluded from the earlier analysis of approximately 560 of the donors. In an earlier analysis of some 590 of the donors, V segments were called functional above 56.7% productive rearrangements and were called segregating when the between-donor standard deviation exceeded 5%. To diagnose cytomegalovirus status from the catalog of TCR beta chain sequences, a statistical classification framework was built. A later analysis assigned V and J genes by comparing TCR nucleotide sequences with IMGT/GENE-DB human TR gene sequences. A later analysis assigned CDR3 sequences and most-parsimonious VDJ recombination scenarios with the TCRdist pipeline. In a later analysis, every TCR beta chain was defined by the combination of its CDR3 amino acid sequence and its V-gene family, and reads without a unique V-gene family were dropped. In a later analysis, fewer than 600 highly shared, low-generation-probability nucleotide sequences were removed to address suspected cross-contamination and a sequencing artifact. A later analysis calculated a clonal expansion index for each public chain from normalized within-repertoire ranks of inferred template counts. In a later analysis, generation probabilities were computed with a VDJ recombination model fitted to out-of-frame rearrangements, and the resulting probabilities were checked against IGoR. Hypergeometric tests were used in a later analysis to score TCR-TCR, TCR-HLA and TCR-CMV co-occurrence, with a repertoire-size bias correction applied to the TCR pairs. A later analysis estimated false discovery rates by permuting HLA or CMV assignments 20 times. In a later analysis, co-occurring TCRs were grouped with DBSCAN, and TCRdist sequence similarity was added when clustering was performed within HLA-allele-positive subsets. For co-occurrence clustering, repertoires with fewer than 30,000 or more than 120,000 public chains were excluded, along with about five repertoires with anomalous nucleotide sharing. Held by TCRdb, this immuneACCESS table contains in-frame sequences only and omits some clones. Under half of the omission traces to an unresolved V gene where checked; the cause of the rest is unknown. The V and J calls and clone size are taken from that table; D and trimming were inferred from the DNA. The sample has roughly 140,000 clones on record, 76% of them singletons. Clones ranked in the top ten supply 1.5% to 2% of the sample.

The chain couples TRBV28 to TRBJ2-7; matching of 6 bases hints at TRBD1 as the D gene. Specimen: PBMCs. This clonotype was obtained from a woman aged 40-49 years in good health and CMV-seronegative. Here is the DNA: TGTGCCAGCAGTAACGCCGGGACAAGATACGAGCAGTACTTC. Its coded protein is CASSNAGTRYEQYF.